The entry that follows covers one TCR beta chain sequence. Time point meaning: pretreatment peripheral blood. Clones were sequenced by immunoSEQ multiplex PCR, and TCRdb holds only the in-frame ones, with some missing. Of roughly 90,000 clones listed, 70% to 90% are singletons. This specimen comes from a study of PD-L1 blockade in urothelial cancer. This CDR3 contains 13 residues. Germline loops: CDR1 KGHSH, CDR2 LQKENI. V dropped 10 bases and J dropped 8; count of bases not matched to a gene: 9. The receptor was derived from a woman aged 80 or over with urothelial cancer. The J gene is TRBJ1-4, the V gene TRBV18; 8 bases fit TRBD1. Sequenced here: PBMCs, sampled around atezolizumab (anti-PD-L1) treatment. The CDR3 spells CATSGQASEKLFF. CDR3 nucleotide sequence: TGTGCCACCTCGGGACAGGCTTCAGAAAAACTGTTTTTT.